This TCR beta chain originates from a study of cytomegalovirus exposure and HLA in healthy donors. The trim removed 7 bases at V and 7 bases at J, leaving 9 bases unmatched. Germline CDR1 ENHRY, CDR2 SYGVKD. The CDR3 is 14 amino acids. General study points: Cytomegalovirus-associated TCR beta chains were listed, numbering 150 to 200. One variant, a missense change in DCLRE1C, was linked in a later analysis to TCR beta V- and J-gene trimming. Reportedly, TCR beta sequences accurately predicted HLA-A and HLA-B alleles in most subjects.

In regard to this clone: Its antigen is unidentified.

This PCR relied on a set of 60 Vbeta primers and 13 Jbeta primers. The assay was immunoSEQ multiplex PCR, and TCRdb's table has in-frame clones only and misses some. This table holds approximately 170,000 clones, around 86% found once. Sequencing was carried out using PBMCs. The chain employs TRBV10-3 and TRBJ2-7, with 11 bases fitting TRBD1. The clonotype originates from a human donor in good health. CDR3 DNA: TGTGCCATCAAACCCGGACAGGGGGCTGGGGAGCAGTACTTC. This encodes CAIKPGQGAGEQYF.